This TCR beta chain was captured in a study of PD-L1 blockade in urothelial cancer. Sample time point: pretreatment peripheral blood. Method: immunoSEQ multiplex PCR; TCRdb's copy keeps in-frame clones and lacks some. Of approximately 67,000 clones in the sample, about 90% are singletons; the top ten hold approximately 15%. The germline V gene encodes CDR1 MNHNS and CDR2 SASEGT. The CDR3 loop spans 14 amino acids. The V gene end was trimmed by 4 bases and the J gene end by 6 bases; junction bases not matched to a gene: 5. This clonotype originated in a man aged 55 to 70 with urothelial cancer. The chain is built from TRBV6-1 and TRBJ1-5; 8 positions match TRBD1. Here the sequenced sample was PBMCs, taken around atezolizumab (anti-PD-L1) treatment. Here the CDR3 reads CASSADRGGQPQHF. DNA of the CDR3: TGTGCCAGCAGTGCCGACAGGGGAGGTCAGCCCCAGCATTTT.